These 9 T cell receptor beta chains were sequenced from one sample in a study of tumor-infiltrating lymphocytes in primary liver carcinoma. Co-extraction yielded RNA and DNA from around 20-30 mg of unsorted bulk tissue. cDNA specific to TCR beta was made from 450 to 650 ng of total RNA, with a constant-region primer employed for priming. Nested multiplex PCR, run for three rounds with slightly modified ARM-PCR, yielded TCR beta libraries. Two initial PCR rounds of around 9 cycles each paired TRBV1-TRBV30 forward primers with a C-beta reverse primer. TCRdb reprocessed the multiplex PCR reads with MiXCR, giving one entry per CDR3 protein. This sample has about 200,000 distinct CDR3 sequences, with around four fifths found just once. Specimen: tumor tissue from primary liver carcinoma. The receptors derive from a middle-aged man with primary liver carcinoma and hepatitis B virus infection.

This clonotype was counted many times. The chain uses TRBV7-8 and TRBJ1-2, with D hard to call. The ends were cut back, 1 base at V and 5 bases at J, with 8 bases in the middle. CDR3 length: 13 amino acids. CDR1 is SGHVS and CDR2 is FQNEAQ in the germline V gene. CDR3 residues: CASSLDSGYGYTF. For the CDR3, the DNA is TGTGCCAGCAGCTTAGACAGTGGGTATGGCTACACCTTC.

On this clonotype itself: This may be a read error, as it is one base from a much larger clone. The chain recombines TRBV7-9 with TRBJ2-3; tentative D call: TRBD2 (6 bases). The CDR3 runs 16 residues. The germline V gene has CDR1 SEHNR and CDR2 FQNEAQ (reference sequence). This chain's CDR3 is CACSLVVGGAMDTQYF. DNA of the CDR3: TGTGCCTGCAGCTTGGTAGTCGGGGGTGCAATGGATACGCAGTATTTT. The complete variable domain, with remaining parts taken from reference TRBV7-9 and TRBJ2-3, reads DTGVSQNPRHKITKRGQNVTFRCDPISEHNRLYWYRQTLGQGPEFLTYFQNEAQLEKSRLLSDRFSAERPKGSFSTLEIQRTEQGDSAMYLCACSLVVGGAMDTQYFGPGTRLTVL.

J is TRBJ2-3 and V is TRBV5-4; perhaps D is TRBD1 or TRBD2 (6 bases each). V shed 5 bases and J shed 2 bases, with 18 bases lying between them. The CDR3 spans 16 residues. Germline-derived CDR1 and CDR2 are SGHNT and YYREEE (reference sequence). CDR3 DNA sequence: TGTGCCAGCAGTTTAGAAGGTAGGGGGGTCACAGATACGCAGTATTTT. It codes for CASSLEGRGVTDTQYF.

With respect to this clonotype: The germline gene is not matched at one end of the junction; a read error may be the cause. This chain joins TRBV4-3 and TRBJ2-1; 7 bases match TRBD2. The CDR3 length is 17 residues. From germline, CDR1 is LGHNA and CDR2 YSLEER. The CDR3 region is CASSQDLAVASCNEQFF. In DNA, the CDR3 is TGCGCCAGCAGCCAGGACCTAGCGGTAGCTTCCTGCAATGAGCAGTTCTTC.

In its sample, this clonotype was seen many times. The chain carries TRBV6-6 and TRBJ2-4; D may be TRBD2 (5 bases). Trimming pared 6 bases from V and 2 bases from J, leaving 17 bases between. CDR1 is MNHNY, CDR2 SVGAGI, per germline (reference sequence). The CDR3 has 16 amino acids. The CDR3 loop reads CASSLGIGGSKNIQYF. The DNA for the CDR3 is TGTGCCAGCAGCTTGGGGATAGGAGGATCCAAAAACATTCAGTACTTC.

The gene calls are TRBV11-1 and TRBJ2-2, with D tentatively TRBD1 (5 bases). Germline CDR1 SGHAT, CDR2 FQDESV (reference sequence). This CDR3 region has 15 residues. The CDR3 bases are TGTACCGGCAGCTATACAGGACCTTCCTCCGGGGAGCTGTTTTTT. Translated: CTGSYTGPSSGELFF.

V gene TRBV5-6 combines with J gene TRBJ1-2; TRBD1 is a possible D gene (6 bases). The ends were cut back, 3 bases at V and 9 bases at J, with 24 bases in the middle. Germline values: CDR1 SGHDT, CDR2 YYEEEE. The CDR3 spans 16 residues. CDR3 in DNA: TGTGCCAGCAGCTCTCGCGACAGGATCGTCAACTACCGCTACACCTTC. It is translated as CASSSRDRIVNYRYTF.

On this clonotype itself: No conserved phenylalanine or tryptophan ends this CDR3, so it is likely a read error. CDR3 coding DNA: TGTGCCAGCAGTTTGCAGGGAGGGTCGTACGAGCAGTACTTA. Translated, it gives CASSLQGGSYEQYL. The rearrangement joins TRBV12-3 or TRBV12-4 to TRBJ2-7, with TRBD2 matching 7 bases. There are 14 residues in the CDR3. J lost 4 bases, V lost 3 bases, and 6 bases had no gene match.

On this clonotype itself: The germline gene is not matched at one end of the junction; a read error may be the cause. The V and J genes are TRBV29-1 and TRBJ2-7; D might be TRBD1 (6 bases). The CDR3 covers 13 residues. Per germline, CDR1 SQVTM and CDR2 ANQGSEA. This chain's CDR3 is CSPGSGTSYEHYF. DNA for the CDR3: TGCAGCCCCGGGTCAGGGACATCCTACGAGCACTACTTC.